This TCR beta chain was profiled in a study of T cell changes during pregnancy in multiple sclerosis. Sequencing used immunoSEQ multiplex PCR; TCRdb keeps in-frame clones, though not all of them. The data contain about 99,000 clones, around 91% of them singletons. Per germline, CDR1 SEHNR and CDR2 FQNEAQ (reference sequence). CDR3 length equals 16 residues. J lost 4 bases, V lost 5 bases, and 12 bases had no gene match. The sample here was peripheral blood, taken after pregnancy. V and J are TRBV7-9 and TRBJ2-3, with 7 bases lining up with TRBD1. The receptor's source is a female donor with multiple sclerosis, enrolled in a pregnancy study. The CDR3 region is CASSPLRQGVPDTQYF. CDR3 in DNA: TGTGCCAGCAGCCCCCTTAGACAGGGTGTCCCAGATACGCAGTATTTT.